This TCR beta chain appears in the sequencing data of a study of cytomegalovirus exposure and HLA in healthy donors (dated by TCRdb to 2016 to 2017). General notes on the study: An earlier analysis of roughly 570 of the donors reported roughly 300 Gb of sequence data and 117 million unique TCR beta sequences obtained from about 179 million T cells. Roughly 300 gigabases of sequencing data and 75 million to 85 million unique TCR sequences made up an early release that covered about 640 HLA-typed donors. Among the roughly 400 genotyped donors, 75% to 90% belonged to the genetic ancestry cluster associated with self-reported Caucasian donors. The study aimed to test whether cataloging public T cell receptors could reveal signatures of past pathogen exposure. Using immunosequencing, the study profiled T cell repertoires from 550 to 750 subjects and related those repertoires to cytomegalovirus serostatus. Along with the 666-subject first cohort, a separate validation cohort of 120 different subjects was used. To predict cytomegalovirus infection status, the study combined high-throughput TCR immunosequencing, statistical association of individual TCRs with disease status, and machine learning. To study patterns of TCR occurrence, a later analysis re-analyzed previously published TCR beta repertoires from hundreds of donors and added high-resolution HLA genotyping. Rather than drawing on any new phenotypic data, the later analysis identified candidate immune exposures from TCR beta sequences and the way those sequences occurred across donors. In an earlier analysis of more than 550 of the donors, high-throughput TCR beta sequencing was used to judge whether each TCR beta V gene segment behaved as functional or pseudogenic. Alongside the repertoire data, information on donor age, sex, ethnicity and CMV serostatus was compiled. A later genetic analysis took genome-wide SNP genotypes for about three fifths of the roughly 670 donors and used that subset as a discovery cohort. Every repertoire in the discovery cohort had been generated on one and the same sequencing platform. HLA typing included class I and class II loci at four-digit resolution. Typing coverage varied by locus: about 629-640 donors for A, B, C, DRB1 and DQB1; roughly 500 for DQA1; approximately 570 for DPA1; some 470 for DPB1. About 5 DR-DQ haplotypes were handled as single units for association and clustering, since linkage in the cohort was strong. On average, over 200,000 unique TCR beta nucleotide sequences were sequenced per donor among 350 to 400 genotyped donors of the cohort, with roughly 18% of those sequences being non-productive. The study at large found these results: A further reported finding was that TCR beta sequences accurately predicted the HLA-A and HLA-B alleles for most subjects in the first cohort. Correlated functional status among segregating V segments might be attributable to linkage disequilibrium, but an unknown experimental factor could not be ruled out. Most TCR sequences were observed very rarely across donors, whereas some public TCRs were present in many individuals. Only TCR beta chains were sequenced in this cohort, and the absence of alpha or paired-chain data limited detectable features. In an earlier analysis of 587 of the donors, most TCR beta V segments appeared in productive rearrangements about 87% or about 30% of the time, broadly matching IMGT annotations. Because counts were too low, 15 to 20 rarely observed V segments, including chromosome 9 orphons, were left out of the earlier analysis of about 620 of the donors. The sequencing pipeline was judged likely to have produced a cluster of highly shared sequence variants as a technical artifact. The authors suggested that the approach could potentially be generalized to other disease states and immunological phenotypes. CMV serostatus was the only immune exposure information available for the cohort. In a later analysis, several top co-occurrence clusters were reported to appear linked to parvovirus B19, influenza, CMV and Epstein-Barr virus. Compared with equally common non-associated chains, HLA-associated TCR beta chains in a later analysis were more clonally expanded and had lower generation probabilities. Because some donors lacked HLA typing at each locus, the association tests relied only on the typed subset. Roughly uniform sequencing depth across donors was assumed in presence/absence analyses, although this assumption may not hold. The classifier was reported to diagnose cytomegalovirus status with high specificity and sensitivity in both the original cohort and the validation cohort. In a later analysis, most CMV-associated TCR beta chains were found to appear HLA-restricted, with HLA associations seemingly driven largely by CMV exposure. A later analysis found that TCR association rates varied across HLA loci, with DRB1 alleles showing the most associated TCRs and HLA-C alleles the fewest. In the study, around 150 TCR beta chains were listed as associated with cytomegalovirus. Compared with the approximately 670-donor mean, donors in an Asian-associated ancestry cluster had fewer N-insertions in productive TCRs, according to a later genetic analysis. Some IMGT-functional V segments, including TRBV6-2 and TRBV6-3, could not be told apart with the 87-base-pair reads, so those segments were excluded. At a false discovery rate of 0.05, a later analysis linked some 18,000 TCR beta sequences to specific HLA alleles. In vitro tests confirmed that three of the cytomegalovirus-associated TCR beta chains recognize cytomegalovirus antigens. Strong co-occurrence of HLA alleles, especially DR and DQ, made assigning TCR associations to individual alleles difficult. An association between a missense DCLRE1C variant and V-gene and J-gene trimming of TCR beta chains was found in a later genetic analysis and replicated in an independent cohort.

The cohort was made up of approximately 700 healthy bone marrow donors. At the time of sampling, all cohort members were nominally healthy, though unrecorded immune exposures were likely present. The donor tested CMV seronegative and was one of the 352 seronegative cohort members. A peripheral blood sample was collected from each donor, and TCR beta sequencing was performed on peripheral blood mononuclear cells. Genomic DNA extraction from the blood cell samples was performed with the Qiagen DNeasy Blood Extraction Kit. Libraries were made using the immunoSEQ multiplex PCR assay. A mixture of 60 forward primers for TCR Vbeta segments and 13 reverse primers for TCR Jbeta segments was used in the multiplex PCR. The CDR3 region of rearranged TCR beta genes was amplified from genomic DNA with a multiplex PCR assay. Amplified TCR beta libraries were sequenced as 87-base-pair reads on the Illumina HiSeq System. Per the source publication's procedure: A later analysis counted 75 million to 100 million unique TCR beta chains across the 666 repertoires, and around 12 million of these chains were shared by at least two donors. Raw reads were error-corrected and collapsed into unique sequences by a nearest-neighbor algorithm in which closely related sequences were merged to remove PCR and sequencing errors. To assign V, D and J gene segments, CDR3 sequences were aligned to IMGT reference sequences. For a sequence to be retained, a match of at least six nucleotides to both a V gene segment and a J gene segment was required. Rearrangements were classified as productive when the CDR3 lacked stop codons and remained in frame with V and J, and all other rearrangements were classified as non-productive. Following IMGT convention, CDR3 was defined as the stretch from the second conserved V-encoded cysteine up to the conserved J-encoded phenylalanine. The earlier analysis of about 590 of the donors excluded sequences that lacked an unambiguous match to a single V gene segment. In an earlier analysis of 587 of the donors, a V segment was called functional when productive rearrangements were above 56.7%, and segregating when the standard deviation between donors exceeded 5%. A statistical classification framework was built for diagnosing cytomegalovirus status from the catalog of TCR beta chain sequences. In a later analysis, TCR nucleotide sequences were compared against IMGT/GENE-DB human TR gene sequences so that V and J genes could be assigned. In a later analysis, CDR3 sequences and most-parsimonious VDJ recombination scenarios were assigned using the TCRdist pipeline. In a later analysis, every TCR beta chain was defined by the combination of its CDR3 amino acid sequence and its V-gene family, and reads without a unique V-gene family were dropped. A later analysis removed 600 or so highly shared, low-generation-probability nucleotide sequences to deal with suspected cross-contamination and a sequencing artifact. For each public chain, a later analysis derived a clonal expansion index from normalized ranks of inferred template counts within each repertoire. In a later analysis, generation probabilities were computed with a VDJ recombination model fitted to out-of-frame rearrangements, and the resulting probabilities were checked against IGoR. A later analysis scored TCR-TCR, TCR-HLA and TCR-CMV co-occurrence with hypergeometric tests, applying a repertoire-size bias correction to TCR pairs. False discovery rates were estimated in a later analysis by permuting HLA or CMV assignments 20 times. In a later analysis, co-occurring TCRs were grouped using DBSCAN, and TCRdist sequence similarity was added for clustering within HLA-allele-positive subsets. Co-occurrence clustering excluded repertoires with fewer than 30,000 or more than 120,000 public chains, plus five with anomalous nucleotide sharing. The immuneACCESS repertoire file appears here via TCRdb, limited to in-frame rearrangements. These files lack a portion of the clones; in checked studies, under half of the deficit traces to unresolved V genes, and the cause of the others is not known. The D gene and trimming were derived from the DNA, and the V and J assignments and clone size from that table. The sample table shows 120,000 or so clones, and 75% to 85% are seen once. The ten largest account for 1.5% to 2.5% of the sample.

As to this clone: Its binding antigen is unknown. Qualities for individual bases were not recorded, and no much larger clone is one base off.

The CDR3 covers 12 residues, taking in both the cysteine and the phenylalanine. Left in the record is the CDR3 DNA by itself, 36 bases read in frame from the first base. CDR1 MNHEY and CDR2 SVGAGI are derived from the germline V gene. V is cut by 2 bases and J by 5 bases, and the space between the germline ends is 6 bases. Here the chain combines TRBV6-5 and TRBJ1-2; TRBD1 could be the D gene, as 5 bases match. Sequenced sample: PBMCs. The sequence came from a man between 18 and 35 years old in good health and CMV-seronegative. The CDR3 corresponds to CASSYPGYGYTF. The sequenced DNA is TGTGCCAGCAGTTACCCAGGGTATGGCTACACCTTC.